This TCR beta chain was recorded in a study of shared clonotypes between healthy human individuals. In its sample, this clone was seen a few times. This CDR3 has 14 amino acids. CDR1 and CDR2 (germline): SGHAT, FQNNGV. Deletions cut 1 base from V and 3 bases from J, with 10 bases between. Clones were sequenced by immunoSEQ multiplex PCR, and TCRdb holds only the in-frame ones, with some missing. The table has around 350,000 clones, around 70% seen once; the top ten hold 10%. The specimen sequenced was memory CD4+ T cells sorted from blood. Subset: CD45RA-negative fraction. This TCR was recovered from a young man in good health. The rearrangement joins TRBV11-2 to TRBJ2-7; D perhaps matches TRBD2 (6 bases). The CDR3 nucleotides read TGTGCCAGCAGCTTAGCGGGGGTGCACTACGAGCAGTACTTC. Its translation is CASSLAGVHYEQYF. Using reference TRBV11-2 and TRBJ2-7 for the parts outside the CDR3, the full variable domain is EAGVAQSPRYKIIEKRQSVAFWCNPISGHATLYWYQQILGQGPKLLIQFQNNGVVDDSQLPKDRFSAERLKGVDSTLKIQPAKLEDSAVYLCASSLAGVHYEQYFGPGTRLTVT.